The present T cell receptor beta chain was sequenced within a study of T cell repertoires in cytomegalovirus infection. This clonotype was recorded once. Antigen: not known. Trimming left V 6 bases short and J 4 bases short, with 8 bases between. The CDR3 covers 12 residues. Germline V gives CDR1 SGHVS, CDR2 FNYEAQ. TCRdb passed the reads through MiXCR, listing each CDR3 protein once. Of about 830,000 distinct CDR3 sequences listed, about 30% are singletons. This receptor was obtained from a human donor in good health (CMV status not recorded). Some clones in this sample may be carry-over from other donors' samples. This specimen was cultured CD8+ T cells from PBMCs, taken from culture after CMV antigen stimulation. This chain joins TRBV7-6 and TRBJ2-3; D not resolved. CDR3 sequence: CASRRYPDTQYF. The CDR3 region has the DNA TGTGCCAGCAGGAGGTACCCAGATACGCAGTATTTT.